This T cell receptor beta chain was retrieved from a study of Graves' ophthalmopathy and Graves' hyperthyroidism. Study observations and caveats: Most expanded clonotypes from thyroid (those above 0.001 frequency) were also found in blood.

The length of the CDR3 is 15 residues. V lost 0 bases, J lost 2 bases, and 10 bases lay in between. Germline V CDR1 and CDR2: MNHEY, SVGAGI. Amplified material comprised TCR beta CDR3 regions derived from RNA transcripts. After a first-round RT-PCR with HTBI primers, a second-round multiplex PCR was run. TCRdb re-called the multiplex PCR reads through MiXCR, storing one row per CDR3 protein. The sample holds about 700,000 distinct CDR3 sequences, roughly two fifths seen once. This clonotype has just a few counts. What it binds is not known. Sequencing was done on a sample of peripheral blood. The sequence was obtained from an adult man with Graves' ophthalmopathy. The chain carries TRBV6-5 and TRBJ2-5; D is perhaps TRBD1 (5 bases). This CDR3 reads CASSYSGATQETQYF. DNA for the CDR3: TGTGCCAGCAGTTACTCTGGGGCTACACAAGAGACCCAGTACTTC.